A selection of T cell receptor beta chains follows, all from one sample in a study of T cells in Graves' hyperthyroidism and ophthalmopathy. Via MiXCR, TCRdb re-called the multiplex PCR reads, giving one row per CDR3 protein. The data contain some 360,000 distinct CDR3 sequences, approximately 15% of them singletons. The sample comprised blood. These receptors came from a woman aged 55-75 years with Graves' hyperthyroidism. The CDR3 runs from the conserved cysteine through the conserved F or W. Each record gives: D gene, J gene, V gene, clone size, CDR3 protein, CDR3 DNA. D genes are given only for firm matches. Where a row states a size, it is once, few, many or the class of an expanded clone; other rows omit it.

>NA|TRBJ2-5|TRBV4-1|NA
CASSRGHLRVPQETQYF
TGCGCCAGCAGCCGAGGACATCTAAGAGTTCCACAAGAGACCCAGTACTTC
>NA|TRBJ2-1|TRBV10-3|few
CATLSSDSVNEQFF
TGTGCCACCCTATCTAGCGATAGCGTGAATGAGCAGTTCTTC
>NA|TRBJ1-4|TRBV20-1|many
CSARDIQAEKLFF
TGCAGTGCTAGAGATATACAGGCGGAAAAACTGTTTTTT
>NA|TRBJ2-1|TRBV20-1|many
CSALRGYNEQFF
TGCAGTGCCCTTCGGGGGTACAATGAGCAGTTCTTC
>NA|TRBJ2-1|TRBV2|many
CASVRQSSAYNEQFF
TGTGCCAGCGTCCGACAAAGTTCGGCCTACAATGAGCAGTTCTTC
>NA|TRBJ2-3|TRBV5-1|NA
CASSRQPTDTQYF
TGCGCCAGCAGCCGCCAGCCCACAGATACGCAGTATTTT
>TRBD2|TRBJ2-5|TRBV10-3|many
CAISEEIAGGQETQYF
TGTGCCATCAGTGAGGAGATAGCGGGAGGGCAAGAGACCCAGTACTTC
>TRBD2|TRBJ2-5|TRBV20-1|NA
CSAGRLAGGTETQYF
TGCAGTGCTGGCCGACTAGCGGGAGGGACGGAGACCCAGTACTTC
>NA|TRBJ2-7|TRBV20-1|many
CSAPRVGSTYEQYF
TGCAGTGCCCCCCGGGTGGGGAGTACCTACGAGCAGTACTTC
>NA|TRBJ2-7|TRBV19|NA
CASSLAGLSEQYF
TGTGCCAGTAGTTTGGCAGGGTTGAGCGAGCAGTACTTC
>TRBD2|TRBJ2-6|TRBV7-8|NA
CASSLGREVVSGANVLTF
TGTGCCAGCAGCTTAGGTCGGGAGGTGGTTTCTGGGGCCAACGTCCTGACTTTC
>TRBD1|TRBJ2-2|TRBV6-1|NA
CASSAGGEAGELFF
TGTGCCAGCAGTGCAGGGGGAGAGGCCGGGGAGCTGTTTTTT
>TRBD2|TRBJ2-7|TRBV12-3/TRBV12-4|NA
CASATLAEISSYEQYF
TGTGCCAGCGCTACCCTAGCGGAAATAAGCTCCTACGAGCAGTACTTC
>NA|TRBJ1-1|TRBV2|NA
CATARGGAEAFF
TGTGCCACAGCCCGTGGGGGCGCTGAAGCTTTCTTT
>TRBD1|TRBJ1-5|TRBV20-1|many
CSATTGQGTASNQPQHF
TGCAGTGCAACTACGGGACAGGGGACGGCAAGCAATCAGCCCCAGCATTTT
>TRBD1|TRBJ1-1|TRBV30|many
CAWSGLRTGTEAFF
TGTGCCTGGAGCGGACTCCGGACAGGCACTGAAGCTTTCTTT
>NA|TRBJ1-5|TRBV4-2|few
CASSQRMGSNQPQHF
TGTGCCAGCAGCCAACGTATGGGGAGCAATCAGCCCCAGCATTTT
>NA|TRBJ2-5|TRBV3-1|many
CASSQGAGPTGTQYF
TGTGCCAGCAGCCAAGGAGCGGGCCCAACTGGGACCCAGTACTTC
>TRBD1|TRBJ2-5|TRBV7-8|many
CATNRDRGQETQYF
TGTGCCACCAACCGGGACAGGGGGCAAGAGACCCAGTACTTC
>NA|TRBJ2-7|TRBV11-2|NA
CASSLVTGTTYEQYF
TGTGCCAGCAGCTTAGTAACAGGGACCACCTACGAGCAGTACTTC
>NA|TRBJ2-2|TRBV7-9|NA
CASSWANAGELFF
TGTGCCAGCAGCTGGGCTAACGCCGGAGAACTGTTTTTT
>NA|TRBJ1-2|TRBV4-1|few
CASSQRGGGYGYTF
TGCGCCAGCAGCCAACGGGGGGGCGGCTATGGCTACACCTTC
>NA|TRBJ1-3|TRBV6-2/TRBV6-3|few
CASSYYSGNTIYF
TGTGCCAGCAGTTACTACTCTGGAAACACCATATATTTT
>TRBD2|TRBJ2-5|TRBV3-1|many
CASSQGASGAQETQYF
TGTGCCAGCAGCCAAGGTGCTAGCGGGGCTCAAGAGACCCAGTACTTC
>TRBD1|TRBJ2-1|TRBV12-3/TRBV12-4|many
CASSLGQGIYNEQFF
TGTGCCAGCAGTCTGGGACAGGGAATTTACAATGAGCAGTTCTTC
>NA|TRBJ2-1|TRBV5-8|many
CASSDTRGRVRDEQFF
TGTGCCAGCAGCGATACTAGGGGGAGGGTAAGGGATGAGCAGTTCTTC
>NA|TRBJ2-2|TRBV13|few
CASSFRGFGTGELFF
TGTGCCAGCAGCTTTAGGGGATTTGGGACCGGGGAGCTGTTTTTT
>NA|TRBJ2-7|TRBV7-3|NA
CASSLDSWNRMFNYEQYF
TGTGCCAGCAGCTTAGATTCCTGGAACAGAATGTTTAACTACGAGCAGTACTTC
>NA|TRBJ1-1|TRBV29-1|many
CSVSFNTVNTEAFF
TGCAGCGTTTCGTTCAACACAGTGAACACTGAAGCTTTCTTT
>TRBD1|TRBJ2-3|TRBV5-4|NA
CASSYGQGPDTQYF
TGTGCCAGCAGCTATGGACAGGGACCAGATACGCAGTATTTT
>TRBD1|TRBJ2-2|TRBV5-1|NA
CASSLGVTGPDTGELFF
TGCGCCAGCAGCTTGGGCGTGACAGGGCCGGACACCGGGGAGCTGTTTTTT
>NA|TRBJ1-4|TRBV5-5|few
CASSLGQENEKLFF
TGTGCCAGCAGCTTGGGCCAAGAAAATGAAAAACTGTTTTTT
>NA|TRBJ2-7|TRBV11-3|many
CASSLEGIEQYF
TGTGCCAGCAGCTTAGAAGGGATCGAGCAGTACTTC